A selection of T cell receptor beta chains follows, all from one sample in a study of T cell responses to AZD1222 COVID-19 vaccine. TCRdb's copy holds only in-frame clones and misses some; the assay was immunoSEQ multiplex PCR. The table lists approximately 100,000 clones, roughly 89% of them singletons. This material consisted of peripheral blood, taken 28 days after the second AZD1222 dose. The receptors stem from an adult who received the AZD1222 COVID-19 vaccine. Both conserved end residues are part of each CDR3. D genes are given only for firm matches. Clone size is not always given. Where it is, it says once, few, many or a class for expanded clones.

v_gene	d_gene	len	abundance	j_gene	CDR3nt	CDR3aa
TRBV27	.	13	.	TRBJ1-5	TGTGCCAGCAGTTTAAAACAGGGCCAGCCCCAGCATTTT	CASSLKQGQPQHF
TRBV25-1	TRBD1	16	once	TRBJ2-1	TGTGCCAGCAGTGAAACGACAGGGGGCGCGAGCAATGAGCAGTTCTTC	CASSETTGGASNEQFF
TRBV3-1/TRBV3-2	.	13	.	TRBJ1-6	TGTGCCAGCAGAAAACAGGGACATTCACCCCTCCACTTT	CASRKQGHSPLHF
TRBV5-1	TRBD1	15	once	TRBJ2-1	TGCGCCAGCAGCTTGGGGACAGGGTCCTACAATGAGCAGTTCTTC	CASSLGTGSYNEQFF
TRBV6-5	TRBD1	15	.	TRBJ2-7	TGTGCCAGCAGTTACTCCGCAGGGGGCCCCTACGAGCAGTACTTC	CASSYSAGGPYEQYF
TRBV2	.	12	.	TRBJ1-4	TGTGCCAGCAATAGGGGGAATGAAAAACTGTTTTTT	CASNRGNEKLFF
TRBV9	.	17	.	TRBJ1-6	TGTGCCAGCAGCCCTCGTCCCGGGACCGACGGTAATTCACCCCTCCACTTT	CASSPRPGTDGNSPLHF
TRBV5-5	.	13	.	TRBJ2-3	TGTGCCAGCAGCTTGGCATGGGGAGATACGCAGTATTTT	CASSLAWGDTQYF
TRBV20-1	.	13	.	TRBJ1-2	TGCAGTGCTAGTCCCCTAGCTAACTATGGCTACACCTTC	CSASPLANYGYTF
TRBV7-2	.	15	.	TRBJ1-6	TGTGCCAGCAGCTTAGTTTTCCAGGGCCCCCCGTCCCTCCACTTT	CASSLVFQGPPSLHF
TRBV5-4	.	15	.	TRBJ1-2	TGTGCCAGCAGCTCATTGGATAGGGAGAGGAAGGGCTACACCTTC	CASSSLDRERKGYTF
TRBV11-2	.	13	.	TRBJ1-2	TGTGCCAGCAGCTATCCAAAACCGGACGGCTACACCTTC	CASSYPKPDGYTF
TRBV11-3	.	13	.	TRBJ2-5	TGTGCCAGCAGCTCGAGGGGGCAAGAGACCCAGTACTTC	CASSSRGQETQYF
TRBV18	.	14	.	TRBJ1-6	TGTGCCAGCTCCCCAACAGGCCCCGCATTACCCCTCCACTTT	CASSPTGPALPLHF
TRBV7-6	TRBD1	15	.	TRBJ1-6	TGTGCCAGCAGCGGTAGGACAGGGGCTGATTCACCCCTCCACTTT	CASSGRTGADSPLHF
TRBV9	TRBD1	16	.	TRBJ1-4	TGTGCCAGCAGCCCTAGATCCGGGACAGATAATGAAAAACTGTTTTTT	CASSPRSGTDNEKLFF
TRBV2	.	11	.	TRBJ2-5	TGTGCCAGCAGTGAATACGAGACCCAGTACTTC	CASSEYETQYF
TRBV11-2	.	13	.	TRBJ1-1	TGTGCCAGCAGCCCCGGACCTGAGACTGAAGCTTTCTTT	CASSPGPETEAFF
TRBV3-1/TRBV3-2	.	17	.	TRBJ1-1	TGTGCCAGCAGCCAGGGAATGCGGCGGACTGGGTTCTCTGAAGCTTTCTTT	CASSQGMRRTGFSEAFF
TRBV9	.	18	.	TRBJ2-3	TGTGCCAGCAGCGTAGCTTCGGGGGGGACAGGGAGCACAGATACGCAGTATTTT	CASSVASGGTGSTDTQYF
TRBV7-8	TRBD1	13	.	TRBJ1-1	TGTGCCAGCAGCTTTAACAGGGGGTCTGAAGCTTTCTTT	CASSFNRGSEAFF
TRBV15	.	13	.	TRBJ1-3	TGTGCCACCAGCTCGCGGGGCGGAAACACCATATATTTT	CATSSRGGNTIYF
TRBV29-1	.	13	.	TRBJ1-5	TGCAGCGTTGTCCAGAATAGCAATCAGCCCCAGCATTTT	CSVVQNSNQPQHF
TRBV19	TRBD1	14	.	TRBJ1-4	TGTGCCAGCAACGACAGGGGGAAGGGGGAAAAACTGTTTTTT	CASNDRGKGEKLFF
TRBV10-1	.	13	.	TRBJ2-7	TGCGCCAGCAGTGGTGTGCTCGGGGGCGAGCAGTACTTC	CASSGVLGGEQYF
TRBV4-1	TRBD1	16	.	TRBJ2-1	TGCGCCAGCAGCCAAGCACACAGACAGGGGGCTATTGAGCAGTTCTTC	CASSQAHRQGAIEQFF
TRBV6-5	TRBD1	14	.	TRBJ1-5	TGTGCCAGCAGAGACCGGACAGGGAATCAGCCCCAGCATTTT	CASRDRTGNQPQHF
TRBV6-5	.	14	.	TRBJ1-1	TGTGCCAGCAAATCTAATCAGGGAGGCACTGAAGCTTTCTTT	CASKSNQGGTEAFF